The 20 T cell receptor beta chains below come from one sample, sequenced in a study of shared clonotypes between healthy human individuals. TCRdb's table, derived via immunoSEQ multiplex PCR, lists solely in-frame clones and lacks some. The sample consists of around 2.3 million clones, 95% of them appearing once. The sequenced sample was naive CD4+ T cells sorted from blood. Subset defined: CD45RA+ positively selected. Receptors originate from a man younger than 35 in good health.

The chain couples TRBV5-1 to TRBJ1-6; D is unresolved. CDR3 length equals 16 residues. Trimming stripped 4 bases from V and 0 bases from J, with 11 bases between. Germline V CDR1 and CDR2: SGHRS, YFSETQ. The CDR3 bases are TGCGCCAGCAGCGCTCACAAGAGCTCCTATAATTCACCCCTCCACTTT. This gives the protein CASSAHKSSYNSPLHF.

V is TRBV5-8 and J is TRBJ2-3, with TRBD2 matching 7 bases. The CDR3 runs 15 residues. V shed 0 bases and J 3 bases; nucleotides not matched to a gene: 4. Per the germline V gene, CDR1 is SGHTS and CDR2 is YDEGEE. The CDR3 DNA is TGTGCCAGCAGCTTGGAAAACGGGAGGACAGATACGCAGTATTTT. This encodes CASSLENGRTDTQYF.

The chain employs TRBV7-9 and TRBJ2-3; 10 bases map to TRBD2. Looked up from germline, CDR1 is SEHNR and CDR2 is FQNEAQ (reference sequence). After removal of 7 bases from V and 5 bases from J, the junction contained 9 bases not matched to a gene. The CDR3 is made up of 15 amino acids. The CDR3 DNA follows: TGTGCCAGCAATAGGCCTAGCGGGAGTATAGATACGCAGTATTTT. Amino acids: CASNRPSGSIDTQYF.

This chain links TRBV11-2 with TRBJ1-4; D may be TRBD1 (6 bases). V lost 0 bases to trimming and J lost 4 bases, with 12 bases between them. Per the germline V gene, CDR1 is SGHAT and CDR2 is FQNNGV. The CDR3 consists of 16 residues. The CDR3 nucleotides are TGTGCCAGCAGCTTAGATGCACAGGGCCGTAATGAAAAACTGTTTTTT. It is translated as CASSLDAQGRNEKLFF.

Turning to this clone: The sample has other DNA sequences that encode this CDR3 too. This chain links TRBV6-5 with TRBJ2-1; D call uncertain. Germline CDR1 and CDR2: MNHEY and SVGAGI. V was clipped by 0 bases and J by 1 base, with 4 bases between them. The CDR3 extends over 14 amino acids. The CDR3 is CASSYSGSYNEQFF. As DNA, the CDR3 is TGTGCCAGCAGTTACTCAGGGTCCTACAATGAGCAGTTCTTC.

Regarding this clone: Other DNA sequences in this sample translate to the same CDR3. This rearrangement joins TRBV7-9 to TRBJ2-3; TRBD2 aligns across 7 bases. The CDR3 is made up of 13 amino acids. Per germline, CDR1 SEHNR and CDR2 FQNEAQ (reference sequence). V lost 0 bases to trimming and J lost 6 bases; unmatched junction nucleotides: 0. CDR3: CASSLAGGDTQYF. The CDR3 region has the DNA TGTGCCAGCAGCTTAGCGGGAGGGGATACGCAGTATTTT.

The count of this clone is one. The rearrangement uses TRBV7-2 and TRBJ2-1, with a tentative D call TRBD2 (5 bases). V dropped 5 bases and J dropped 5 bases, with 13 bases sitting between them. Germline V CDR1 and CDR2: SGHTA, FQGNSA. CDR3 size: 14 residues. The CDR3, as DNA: TGTGCCAGCAGCAAACGAGGGTTTGACAATGAGCAGTTCTTC. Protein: CASSKRGFDNEQFF.

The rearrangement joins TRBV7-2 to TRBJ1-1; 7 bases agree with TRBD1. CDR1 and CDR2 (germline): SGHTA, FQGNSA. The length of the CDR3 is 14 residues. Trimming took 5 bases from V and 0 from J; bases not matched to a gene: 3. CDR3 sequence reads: CASSKGQMNTEAFF. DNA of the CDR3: TGTGCCAGCAGCAAGGGACAGATGAACACTGAAGCTTTCTTT. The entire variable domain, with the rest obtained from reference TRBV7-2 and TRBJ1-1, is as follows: GAGVSQSPSNKVTEKGKDVELRCDPISGHTALYWYRQSLGQGLEFLIYFQGNSAPDKSGLPSDRFSAERTGGSVSTLTIQRTQQEDSAVYLCASSKGQMNTEAFFGQGTRLTVV.

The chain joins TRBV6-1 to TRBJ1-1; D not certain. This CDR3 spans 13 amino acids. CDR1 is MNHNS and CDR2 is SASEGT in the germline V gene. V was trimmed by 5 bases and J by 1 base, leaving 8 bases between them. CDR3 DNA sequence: TGTGCCAGCAGTACCCAAGAGAACACTGAAGCTTTCTTT. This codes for CASSTQENTEAFF.

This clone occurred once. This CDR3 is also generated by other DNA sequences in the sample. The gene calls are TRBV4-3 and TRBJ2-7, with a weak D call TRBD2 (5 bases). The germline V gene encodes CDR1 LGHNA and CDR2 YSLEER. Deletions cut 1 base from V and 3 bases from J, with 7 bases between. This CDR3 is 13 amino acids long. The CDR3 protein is CASSQVRGYEQYF. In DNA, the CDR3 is TGCGCCAGCAGCCAAGTCCGGGGCTACGAGCAGTACTTC.

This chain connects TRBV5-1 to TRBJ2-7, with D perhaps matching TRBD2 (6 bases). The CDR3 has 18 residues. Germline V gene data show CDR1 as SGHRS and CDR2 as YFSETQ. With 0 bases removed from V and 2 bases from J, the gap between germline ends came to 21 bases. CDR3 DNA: TGCGCCAGCAGCTTGGCCCAGGCAGCCGGGACGGGGGCCTACGAGCAGTACTTC. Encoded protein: CASSLAQAAGTGAYEQYF.

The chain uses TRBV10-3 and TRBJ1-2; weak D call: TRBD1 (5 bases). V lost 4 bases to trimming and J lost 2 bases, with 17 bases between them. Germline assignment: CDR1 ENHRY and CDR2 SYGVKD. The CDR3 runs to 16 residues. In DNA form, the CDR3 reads TGTGCCATCAGTGCGCGGGAGGAGACAGCGAACTATGGCTACACCTTC. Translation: CAISAREETANYGYTF.

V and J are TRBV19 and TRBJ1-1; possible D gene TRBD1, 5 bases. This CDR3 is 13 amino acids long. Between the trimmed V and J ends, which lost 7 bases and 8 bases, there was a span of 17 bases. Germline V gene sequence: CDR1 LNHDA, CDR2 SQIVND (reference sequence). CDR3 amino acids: CASMGEQQTEAFF. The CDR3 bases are TGTGCCAGTATGGGGGAGCAGCAGACCGAAGCTTTCTTT.

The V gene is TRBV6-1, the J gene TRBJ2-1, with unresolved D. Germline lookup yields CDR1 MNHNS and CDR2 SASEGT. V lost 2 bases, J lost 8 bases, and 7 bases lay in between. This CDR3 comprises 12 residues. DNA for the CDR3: TGTGCCAGCAGTGAATCATGGGATGAGCAGTTCTTC. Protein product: CASSESWDEQFF.

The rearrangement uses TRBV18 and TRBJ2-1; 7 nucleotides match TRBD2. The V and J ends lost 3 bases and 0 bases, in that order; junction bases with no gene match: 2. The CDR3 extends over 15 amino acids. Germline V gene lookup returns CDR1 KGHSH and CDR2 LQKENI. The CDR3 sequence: CASSPSGLSYNEQFF. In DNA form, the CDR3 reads TGTGCCAGCTCACCTAGCGGGCTCTCCTACAATGAGCAGTTCTTC. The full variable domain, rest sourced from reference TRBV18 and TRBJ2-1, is NAGVMQNPRHLVRRRGQEARLRCSPMKGHSHVYWYRQLPEEGLKFMVYLQKENIIDESGMPKERFSAEFPKEGPSILRIQQVVRGDSAAYFCASSPSGLSYNEQFFGPGTRLTVL.

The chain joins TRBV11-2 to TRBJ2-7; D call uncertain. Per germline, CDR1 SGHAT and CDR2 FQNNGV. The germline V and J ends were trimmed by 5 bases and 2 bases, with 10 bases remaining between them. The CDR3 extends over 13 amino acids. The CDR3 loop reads CASSTSPTYEQYF. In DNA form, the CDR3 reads TGTGCCAGCAGCACAAGCCCAACCTACGAGCAGTACTTC.

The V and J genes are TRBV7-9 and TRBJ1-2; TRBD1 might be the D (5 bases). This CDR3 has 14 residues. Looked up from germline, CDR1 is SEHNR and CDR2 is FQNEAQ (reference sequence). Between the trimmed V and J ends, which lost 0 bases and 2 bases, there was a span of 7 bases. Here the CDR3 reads CASSLAAGNYGYTF. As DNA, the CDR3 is TGTGCCAGCAGCTTAGCGGCAGGGAACTATGGCTACACCTTC. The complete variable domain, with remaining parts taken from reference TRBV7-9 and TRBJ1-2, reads DTGVSQNPRHKITKRGQNVTFRCDPISEHNRLYWYRQTLGQGPEFLTYFQNEAQLEKSRLLSDRFSAERPKGSFSTLEIQRTEQGDSAMYLCASSLAAGNYGYTFGSGTRLTVV.

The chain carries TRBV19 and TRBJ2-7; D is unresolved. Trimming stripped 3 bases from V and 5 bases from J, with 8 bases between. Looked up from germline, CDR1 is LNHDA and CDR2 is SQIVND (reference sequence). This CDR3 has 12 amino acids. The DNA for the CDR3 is TGTGCCAGTAGTATGCGCCAGAACGAGCAGTACTTC. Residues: CASSMRQNEQYF.

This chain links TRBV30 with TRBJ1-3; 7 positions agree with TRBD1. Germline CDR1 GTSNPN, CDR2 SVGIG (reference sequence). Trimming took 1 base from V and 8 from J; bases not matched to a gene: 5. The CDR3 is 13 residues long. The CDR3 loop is CAWSGDRADTIYF. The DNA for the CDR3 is TGTGCCTGGAGTGGCGACAGGGCTGACACCATATATTTT.

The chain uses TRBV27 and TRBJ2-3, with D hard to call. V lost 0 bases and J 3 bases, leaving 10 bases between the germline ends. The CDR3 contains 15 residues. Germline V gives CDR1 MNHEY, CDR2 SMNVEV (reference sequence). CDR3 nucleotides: TGTGCCAGCAGTTTATCTTTCTCGAGGACAGATACGCAGTATTTT. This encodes CASSLSFSRTDTQYF.